This T cell receptor (beta chain) was recorded in a study of shared clonotypes between healthy human individuals. Study context: Used for every donor were three CD4 naive, three CD4 memory, two CD8 naive and one CD8 memory plate.

As for this clone: No antigen is known for it.

The naive CD8 subset, CD45RO-negative cells positively selected for CCR7, excluded terminally differentiated effector memory CD45RA+ cells. Original methodology: ImmunoSEQ output lacked quality scores and full-length reads, limiting matched filtering. This table comes from immunoSEQ multiplex PCR, and its TCRdb copy is limited to in-frame clones, with some not included. The DNA was the basis for D and trimming; V, J and clone size are from that table. The sample gives around 2,000,000 clones, roughly 95% of which show up once; around 1.1% is in the top ten. Between the trimmed V and J ends, which lost 5 bases and 4 bases, there was a span of 3 bases. This CDR3 comprises 11 residues. The germline gives CDR1 MNHEY, CDR2 SMNVEV (reference sequence). Study findings and constraints: Among donors, sharing of clonotypes was expected to be affected by sequencing depth. Generation probability values for non-shared clonotypes were lower than those for clonotypes shared by all four donors.

The sequenced sample was naive CD8+ T cells sorted from blood. This TCR was sampled from a young man in good health. The chain couples TRBV27 to TRBJ1-3, with unresolved D. CDR3 nucleotides: TGTGCCAGCAGTGAGGGAAACACCATATATTTT. As protein: CASSEGNTIYF.